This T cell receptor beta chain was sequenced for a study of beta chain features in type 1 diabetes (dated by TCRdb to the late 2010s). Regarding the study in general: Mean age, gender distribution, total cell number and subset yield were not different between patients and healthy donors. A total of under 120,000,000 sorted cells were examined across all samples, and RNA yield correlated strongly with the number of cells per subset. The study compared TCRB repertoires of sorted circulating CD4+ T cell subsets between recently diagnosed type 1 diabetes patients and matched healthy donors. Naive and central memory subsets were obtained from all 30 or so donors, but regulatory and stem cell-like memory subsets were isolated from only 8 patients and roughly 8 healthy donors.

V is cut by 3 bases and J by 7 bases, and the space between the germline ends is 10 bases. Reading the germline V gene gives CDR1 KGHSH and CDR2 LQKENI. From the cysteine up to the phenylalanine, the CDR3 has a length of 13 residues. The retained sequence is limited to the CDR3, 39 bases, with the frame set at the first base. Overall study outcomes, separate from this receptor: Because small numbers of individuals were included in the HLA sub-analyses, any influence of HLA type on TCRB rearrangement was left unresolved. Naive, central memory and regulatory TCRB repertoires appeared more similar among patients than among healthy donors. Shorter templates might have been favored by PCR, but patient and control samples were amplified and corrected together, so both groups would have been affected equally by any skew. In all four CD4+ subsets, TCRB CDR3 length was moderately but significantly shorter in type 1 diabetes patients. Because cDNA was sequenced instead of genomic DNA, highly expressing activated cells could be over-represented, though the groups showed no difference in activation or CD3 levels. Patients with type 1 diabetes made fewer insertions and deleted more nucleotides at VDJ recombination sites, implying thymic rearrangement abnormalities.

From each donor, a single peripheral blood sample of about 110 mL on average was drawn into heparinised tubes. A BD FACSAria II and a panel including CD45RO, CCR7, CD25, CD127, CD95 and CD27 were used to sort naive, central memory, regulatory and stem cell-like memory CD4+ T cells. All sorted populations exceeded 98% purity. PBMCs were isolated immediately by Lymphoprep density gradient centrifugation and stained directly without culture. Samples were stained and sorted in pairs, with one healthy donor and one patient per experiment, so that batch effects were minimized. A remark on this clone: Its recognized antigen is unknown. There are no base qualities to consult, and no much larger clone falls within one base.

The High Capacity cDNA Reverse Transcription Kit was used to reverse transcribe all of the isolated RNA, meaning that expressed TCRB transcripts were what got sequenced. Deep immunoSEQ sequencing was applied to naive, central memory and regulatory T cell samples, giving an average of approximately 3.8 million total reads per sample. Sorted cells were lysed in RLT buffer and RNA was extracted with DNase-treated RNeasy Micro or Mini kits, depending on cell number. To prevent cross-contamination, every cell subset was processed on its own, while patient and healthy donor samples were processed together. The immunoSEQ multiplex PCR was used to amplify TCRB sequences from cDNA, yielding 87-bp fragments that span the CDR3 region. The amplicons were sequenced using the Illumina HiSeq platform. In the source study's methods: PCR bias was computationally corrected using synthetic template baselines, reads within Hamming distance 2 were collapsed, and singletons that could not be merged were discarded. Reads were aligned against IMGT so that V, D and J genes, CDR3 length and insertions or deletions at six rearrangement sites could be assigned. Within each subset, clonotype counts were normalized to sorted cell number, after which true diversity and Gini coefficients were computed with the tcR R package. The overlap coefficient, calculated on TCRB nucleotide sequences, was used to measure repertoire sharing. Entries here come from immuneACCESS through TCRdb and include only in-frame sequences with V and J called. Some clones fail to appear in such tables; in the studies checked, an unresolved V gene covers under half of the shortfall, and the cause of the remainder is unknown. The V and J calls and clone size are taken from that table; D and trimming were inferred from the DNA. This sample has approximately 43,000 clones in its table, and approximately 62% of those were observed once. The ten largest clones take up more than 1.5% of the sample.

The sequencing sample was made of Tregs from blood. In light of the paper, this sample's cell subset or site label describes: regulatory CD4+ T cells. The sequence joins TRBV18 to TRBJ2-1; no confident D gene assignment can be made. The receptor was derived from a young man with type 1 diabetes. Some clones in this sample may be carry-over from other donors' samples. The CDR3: CASSPLAENEQFF. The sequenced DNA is TGTGCCAGCTCACCTTTAGCAGAAAATGAGCAGTTCTTC.